This TCR beta chain appears in the sequencing data of a study of spatial heterogeneity in lung cancer. Study results and caveats: Mutation tallies in tumors tracked expanded intratumoral alpha and beta TCR counts.

MiXCR, applied by TCRdb to the 5' RACE reads, yields one record per CDR3 protein. This repertoire shows fewer than 15,000 distinct CDR3 sequences, less than 4.5% found once; its top ten account for under 10%. This clonotype is large in the sample. The antigen is unknown. Time point described: sample taken at primary tumor resection. The donor group consisted of under 90 patients who had untreated, early-stage non-small cell lung cancer. Material for sequencing was whole RNA from tumor, nontumor lung or frozen PBMC, left unsorted. The V end was cut by 0 bases, the J end by 9 bases, with 8 bases between. Germline CDR1 and CDR2: LGHNA and YNFKEQ. The CDR3 runs to 12 residues.

The chain is built from TRBV4-2 and TRBJ1-1, with D uncertain. Here the sequenced sample was lung tumor tissue, taken at surgery. The clonotype originates from a male donor with early-stage non-small cell lung cancer. The CDR3 nucleotides read TGTGCCAGCAGCCAAGATGTGGCACAAGCTTTCTTT. Translating gives CASSQDVAQAFF.